Following are 5 T cell receptor beta chains from one sample sequenced in a study of shared clonotypes between healthy human individuals. Produced via immunoSEQ multiplex PCR; TCRdb's table is partial and in-frame only. The table shows 850,000 to 1,100,000 clones, with around three quarters occurring only once. Sample: memory CD4+ T cells from PBMCs. Subset denoted: CD45RA-negative fraction. These receptors came from a man aged 18 to 30 in good health. Some clones in this sample may be carry-over from other donors' samples.

Here the CDR3 DNA reads TGTGCCAGCACACTCATGGGGGCCGGAAACACCATATATTTT. This sequence encodes CASTLMGAGNTIYF. This chain links TRBV6-5 with TRBJ1-3, with a weak D call TRBD1 (6 bases). The CDR3 length is 14 residues. Deletions cut 7 bases from V and 4 bases from J, with 14 bases between. The germline CDR1 and CDR2 sequences are MNHEY and SVGAGI.

This clone was picked up a small number of times. The rearrangement links TRBV25-1 to TRBJ1-1, with no clear D. This CDR3 contains 11 residues. V lost 10 bases and J lost 2, with 8 bases in between. Per germline, CDR1 MGHDK and CDR2 SYGVNS. As DNA, the CDR3 is TGTGCCACCCTCCAAAACACTGAAGCTTTCTTT. Amino acids: CATLQNTEAFF.

V usage is TRBV5-1 and J usage is TRBJ2-3; D is possibly TRBD2 (6 bases). Trimming took off 3 bases at V and 3 bases at J, with 14 bases between the two ends. Germline lookup yields CDR1 SGHRS and CDR2 YFSETQ. CDR3 length: 15 residues. The CDR3 loop reads CASSSEGGPTDTQYF. CDR3 coding DNA: TGCGCCAGCAGCTCCGAAGGAGGGCCGACAGATACGCAGTATTTT.

In regard to this clone: Compared with germline, one end of the junction differs, possibly owing to a read error. The chain is built from TRBV18 and TRBJ1-1; 9 positions agree with TRBD1. CDR1 KGHSH and CDR2 LQKENI come from the germline V gene. CDR3 length: 14 amino acids. The CDR3 loop is CASSPGDRAGLPIF. Here the CDR3 DNA reads TGTGCCAGCTCACCAGGGGACAGGGCAGGACTCCCGATCTTT.

The chain links TRBV4-3 to TRBJ2-5; no definite D call. The J call is uncertain, as TRBJ2-7 better fits the DNA end. The CDR3 consists of 13 residues. Per the germline V gene, CDR1 is LGHNA and CDR2 is YSLEER. This CDR3 is CASSQDFSGEQYF. CDR3 in DNA: TGCGCCAGCAGCCAAGATTTCTCGGGCGAGCAGTACTTC.